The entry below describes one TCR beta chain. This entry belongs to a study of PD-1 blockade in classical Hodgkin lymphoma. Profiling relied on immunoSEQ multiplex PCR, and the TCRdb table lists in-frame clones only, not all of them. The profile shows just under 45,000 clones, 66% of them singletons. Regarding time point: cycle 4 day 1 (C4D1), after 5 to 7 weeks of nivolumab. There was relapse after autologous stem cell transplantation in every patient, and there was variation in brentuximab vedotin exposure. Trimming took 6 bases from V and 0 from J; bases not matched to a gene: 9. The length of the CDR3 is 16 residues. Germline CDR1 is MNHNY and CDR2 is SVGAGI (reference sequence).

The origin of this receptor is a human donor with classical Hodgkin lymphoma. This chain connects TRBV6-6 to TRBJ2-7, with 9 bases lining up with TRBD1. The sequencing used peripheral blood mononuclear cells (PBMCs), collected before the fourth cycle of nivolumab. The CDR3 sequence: CASSPDGTGTSYEQYF. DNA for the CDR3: TGTGCCAGCAGCCCCGACGGGACAGGGACCTCCTACGAGCAGTACTTC.